This entry lists 20 T cell receptor beta chains sequenced from one sample in a study of brain T cells in children with intractable seizures. Sequencing used immunoSEQ multiplex PCR; TCRdb keeps in-frame clones, though not all of them. The table records under 400,000 clones, over 85% of them present only once. Regarding time point: blood from clinic visit 5 months post-surgery; TSC patient then seizure free. This specimen was peripheral blood, taken around 5 months after surgery. Receptor source: a boy in the first two years of life with tuberous sclerosis and intractable seizures.

DNA for the CDR3: TGTGCCAGCAGTGAGGGGGGGTACTATGGCTACACCTTC. It codes for CASSEGGYYGYTF. This chain links TRBV6-1 with TRBJ1-2; the D gene is possibly TRBD1 (5 bases). The germline CDR1 and CDR2 sequences are MNHNS and SASEGT. CDR3 length: 13 residues. Trimming pared 3 bases from V and 3 bases from J, leaving 8 bases between.

The chain uses TRBV28 and TRBJ1-5; TRBD1 aligns across 7 bases. The CDR3 has 14 amino acids. V trimming: 7 bases; J trimming: 3 bases; junction bases outside the gene matches: 6. In germline, CDR1 is MDHEN, CDR2 SYDVKM. The CDR3 DNA is TGTGCCAGCATGGGACAGCTTTACAATCAGCCCCAGCATTTT. Residues: CASMGQLYNQPQHF.

In this sample, this clone turned up a few times. The V and J genes are TRBV4-1 and TRBJ1-5, with D maybe TRBD1 (6 bases). The CDR3 has 16 residues. The germline V gene has CDR1 MGHRA and CDR2 YSYEKL. Deletions cut 4 bases from V and 2 bases from J, with 15 bases between. This CDR3 reads CASSPEGGLGNQPQHF. The CDR3 region has the DNA TGCGCCAGCAGCCCCGAGGGGGGATTGGGCAATCAGCCCCAGCATTTT.

The V and J genes are TRBV29-1 and TRBJ2-7, with D unclear. V shed 7 bases and J shed 2 bases, with 18 bases lying between them. This CDR3 is built from 14 residues. Germline values: CDR1 SQVTM, CDR2 ANQGSEA. In DNA, the CDR3 is TGCAGCGCCACGAGGTCCGGGCGTCCCTACGAGCAGTACTTC. This encodes CSATRSGRPYEQYF.

The V gene is TRBV6-6, the J gene TRBJ2-1; 14 nucleotides line up with TRBD2. Germline CDR1 and CDR2: MNHNY and SVGAGI (reference sequence). The V gene end was trimmed by 6 bases and the J gene end by 4 bases; junction bases not matched to a gene: 17. The CDR3 sequence is 20 residues long. CDR3 sequence (DNA): TGTGCCAGCAGCTCTTCACCCGGGACTAGCGGGAGCAGGGGATACAATGAGCAGTTCTTC. Encoded protein: CASSSSPGTSGSRGYNEQFF.

This clone occurred a few times. The chain has TRBV27 and TRBJ1-6, with D unclear. Trimming removed 8 bases from V and 7 bases from J, with 9 bases in between. From germline, CDR1 is MNHEY and CDR2 SMNVEV (reference sequence). The CDR3 extends over 12 amino acids. CDR3: CASLAQNSPLHF. The CDR3 region has the DNA TGTGCCAGCCTGGCCCAGAATTCACCCCTCCACTTT.

The chain recombines TRBV18 with TRBJ2-1; TRBD2 aligns across 12 bases. The CDR3 contains 18 residues. Losses at the gene ends were 3 bases for V and 0 bases for J; bases not matched to a gene: 6. Germline CDR1 KGHSH, CDR2 LQKENI. The CDR3: CASSPTSGSMSSYNEQFF. CDR3 bases: TGTGCCAGCTCACCGACTAGCGGGAGCATGAGCTCCTACAATGAGCAGTTCTTC.

The chain combines TRBV28 with TRBJ2-5; D remains ambiguous. CDR1 is MDHEN and CDR2 is SYDVKM in the germline V gene. Trimming left V 3 bases short and J 2 bases short, with 4 bases between. The CDR3 has 12 amino acids. The CDR3 is CASSFNQETQYF. In nucleotides, the CDR3 is TGTGCCAGCAGTTTTAATCAAGAGACCCAGTACTTC.

This chain connects TRBV2 to TRBJ2-7; the D gene could be TRBD1 or TRBD2 (5 bases each). The CDR3 covers 13 residues. V dropped 1 base and J dropped 7 bases, with 11 bases sitting between them. CDR1 and CDR2 from the germline V gene are SNHLY and FYNNEI. The CDR3 DNA sequence: TGTGCCAGCAGTGAAGTGGGGGATGGGGAGCAGTACTTC. As protein: CASSEVGDGEQYF. The full variable domain, in which reference TRBV2 and TRBJ2-7 provide the parts outside the CDR3, is EPEVTQTPSHQVTQMGQEVILRCVPISNHLYFYWYRQILGQKVEFLVSFYNNEISEKSEIFDDQFSVERPDGSNFTLKIRSTKLEDSAMYFCASSEVGDGEQYFGPGTRLTVT.

V and J are TRBV19 and TRBJ1-3, with D hard to call. Looked up from germline, CDR1 is LNHDA and CDR2 is SQIVND (reference sequence). The germline V and J ends were trimmed by 3 bases and 0 bases, with 15 bases remaining between them. The CDR3 length is 17 residues. Here the CDR3 DNA reads TGTGCCAGTAGTATCAGAGTCGAACTTACCTCTGGAAACACCATATATTTT. Protein: CASSIRVELTSGNTIYF.

The chain carries TRBV4-1 and TRBJ2-7, with 12 bases matching TRBD2. Germline V gene data show CDR1 as MGHRA and CDR2 as YSYEKL. With 2 bases clipped from V and 3 bases from J, the junction kept 5 bases outside the gene matches. This CDR3 is 16 amino acids long. CDR3 amino acids: CASSQPTGLAGYEQYF. CDR3 DNA: TGCGCCAGCAGCCAACCAACGGGACTAGCGGGCTACGAGCAGTACTTC.

The CDR3 region has the DNA TGTGCCAGCAGCATCGACAGGAGGACTGAAGCTTTCTTT. It is translated as CASSIDRRTEAFF. V usage is TRBV7-2 and J usage is TRBJ1-1, with D possibly being TRBD1 (6 bases). Germline V CDR1 and CDR2: SGHTA, FQGNSA. CDR3 size: 13 residues. Trimming removed 5 bases from V and 5 bases from J, with 12 bases in between.

This chain uses TRBV5-4 with TRBJ2-1; D remains unclear. There are 13 residues in the CDR3. The germline V and J ends were trimmed by 4 bases and 2 bases, with 7 bases remaining between them. Germline loops: CDR1 SGHNT, CDR2 YYREEE (reference sequence). The CDR3 here is CASSPRTYNEQFF. Written as DNA, the CDR3 is TGTGCCAGCAGCCCCCGGACCTACAATGAGCAGTTCTTC.

The CDR3 nucleotides read TGTGCCAGCAACGGTATTCAGGGTGGAGGGGCGGAGACCCAGTACTTC. This codes for CASNGIQGGGAETQYF. The V gene is TRBV21-1, the J gene TRBJ2-5; the table gives TRBD2 as D, unverified against the DNA. TRBV21-1 is given as a pseudogene. This CDR3 has 16 residues.

This chain connects TRBV6-5 to TRBJ2-7; 9 bases agree with TRBD1. CDR3 length: 14 amino acids. Germline loops: CDR1 MNHEY, CDR2 SVGAGI. After removal of 6 bases from V and 7 bases from J, the junction contained 10 bases not matched to a gene. CDR3 in amino acids: CASSWGQGAQEQYF. The CDR3 coding sequence is TGTGCCAGCAGCTGGGGACAGGGAGCGCAGGAGCAGTACTTC.

In DNA, the CDR3 is TGTGCCAGCAGCTTATTCGCGGCTAGCGGGAGGAATGAGCAGTTCTTC. Translation: CASSLFAASGRNEQFF. The chain has TRBV7-9 and TRBJ2-1; 11 positions agree with TRBD2. CDR3 length equals 16 residues. Germline CDR1 reads SEHNR; CDR2 reads FQNEAQ (reference sequence). V lost 2 bases and J lost 7; bases outside the gene matches: 7.

The CDR3 region is CASSLSIEAPFYNSPLHF. The CDR3 nucleotides are TGTGCCAGCAGCTTGAGCATCGAGGCGCCTTTCTATAATTCACCCCTCCACTTT. V is TRBV5-4 and J is TRBJ1-6; D is uncertain. Deletions cut 1 base from V and 3 bases from J, with 17 bases between. The CDR3 covers 18 residues. Germline V CDR1 and CDR2: SGHNT, YYREEE (reference sequence).

A remark on this clone: Sequence at one end of the junction differs from germline and may be a read error. The rearrangement uses TRBV10-1 and TRBJ2-7; TRBD2 matches 9 bases. This CDR3 contains 15 residues. From germline, CDR1 is WNHNN and CDR2 SYGVQD (reference sequence). The CDR3 nucleotides read TGCGCCAGCAGTGACCCGCGGGAGGGCTCCAACGAGCAGTACTTC. It codes for CASSDPREGSNEQYF.

This chain connects TRBV5-1 to TRBJ2-7; no clear D gene. V was shortened by 4 bases and J by 0 bases, with 17 bases between the two germline ends. The CDR3 loop spans 16 amino acids. Germline CDR1 and CDR2: SGHRS and YFSETQ. The CDR3 sequence: CASSLETPLGSYEQYF. DNA for the CDR3: TGCGCCAGCAGCCTTGAGACACCGCTGGGCTCCTACGAGCAGTACTTC.

The rearrangement joins TRBV3-1 (or the pseudogene TRBV3-2) to TRBJ1-1; D is unresolved. V shed 5 bases and J shed 0 bases, with 10 bases lying between them. The CDR3 loop spans 14 amino acids. From germline, CDR1 is LGHDT and CDR2 YNNKEL (reference sequence). The CDR3: CASSTPALNTEAFF. The CDR3 coding sequence is TGTGCCAGCAGCACCCCCGCCTTGAACACTGAAGCTTTCTTT.